Each of the 25 T cell receptor beta chains below was sequenced from the same sample in a study of shared T cell receptors in the human thymus. Generated by immunoSEQ multiplex PCR, the TCRdb table keeps only in-frame clones and is missing some. This table has roughly 660,000 clones, roughly 90% appearing once. The same data also went into a second study, on human thymus T cells.

Sequencing used thymocytes. Receptors originate from a boy in the first two years of life with a congenital heart defect.

CDR3 sequence reads: CASSLERGDTIYF. The CDR3 nucleotides are TGTGCCAGCAGCTTAGAGCGGGGAGACACCATATATTTT. The chain joins TRBV7-6 to TRBJ1-3; D gene ambiguous. Germline V lookup: CDR1 SGHVS, CDR2 FNYEAQ. Trimming stripped 1 base from V and 8 bases from J, with 9 bases between. The CDR3 runs to 13 residues.

The rearrangement uses TRBV28 and TRBJ2-1, with D possibly TRBD2 on 7 matching bases. CDR3 length equals 15 residues. V was shortened by 5 bases and J by 8 bases, with 19 bases between the two germline ends. Looked up from germline, CDR1 is MDHEN and CDR2 is SYDVKM. The CDR3 protein is CASSRREGGRDEQFF. CDR3 DNA sequence: TGTGCCAGCAGTCGGCGGGAAGGGGGGAGGGATGAGCAGTTCTTC.

The chain recombines TRBV15 with TRBJ2-1, with D possibly TRBD2 on 5 matching bases. Trimming cost V 0 bases and J 3 bases, with 15 bases left between them. The germline gives CDR1 LNHNV, CDR2 YYDKDF (reference sequence). There are 17 residues in the CDR3. The CDR3 DNA reads TGTGCCACCAGCAGAGATCTCCGGGAACCCCTCTACAATGAGCAGTTCTTC. Translating it yields CATSRDLREPLYNEQFF.

The rearrangement uses TRBV2 and TRBJ2-1; TRBD2 matches at 11 bases. The CDR3 loop spans 16 amino acids. Germline CDR1 and CDR2: SNHLY and FYNNEI. V gave up 4 bases and J gave up 7 bases; unmatched junction bases: 9. This CDR3 reads CASSVGSGRAWNEQFF. The CDR3 nucleotides read TGTGCCAGCAGTGTCGGTAGCGGGAGGGCGTGGAATGAGCAGTTCTTC.

The chain recombines TRBV5-6 with TRBJ2-4; a weak D match, TRBD2 (6 bases). Germline V gene lookup returns CDR1 SGHDT and CDR2 YYEEEE. CDR3 length equals 15 residues. Deletions cut 3 bases from V and 7 bases from J, with 17 bases between. CDR3 loop: CASSSGLFRMNIQYF. The CDR3 bases are TGTGCCAGCAGCTCGGGACTCTTTAGGATGAACATTCAGTACTTC.

The chain links TRBV4-3 to TRBJ1-5; 10 bases line up with TRBD1. V shed 0 bases, J shed 5 bases, and the junction held 7 bases outside the gene matches. This CDR3 is 17 amino acids long. Germline values: CDR1 LGHNA, CDR2 YSLEER. The CDR3 here is CASSQERGQGQDQPQHF. The CDR3 region has the DNA TGCGCCAGCAGCCAAGAGAGGGGACAGGGGCAGGATCAGCCCCAGCATTTT.

The chain carries TRBV25-1 and TRBJ1-4; 8 positions agree with TRBD1. With 6 bases clipped from V and 8 bases from J, the junction kept 11 bases outside the gene matches. This CDR3 contains 15 residues. CDR1 MGHDK and CDR2 SYGVNS come from the germline V gene. CDR3 bases: TGTGCCAGCAGCGGGCGGACAGGGTGGTCCGAAAAACTGTTTTTT. This codes for CASSGRTGWSEKLFF.

The genes are TRBV18 and TRBJ2-5; D call uncertain. The CDR3 length is 14 residues. CDR1 and CDR2 from the germline V gene are KGHSH and LQKENI. V lost 2 bases and J 2 bases, leaving 9 bases between the germline ends. The chain's CDR3 is CASSPVHRQETQYF. In DNA form, the CDR3 reads TGTGCCAGCTCACCAGTCCACAGACAAGAGACCCAGTACTTC.

The chain recombines TRBV4-2 with TRBJ1-5; D not certain. CDR3 size: 14 residues. Between the trimmed V and J ends, which lost 0 bases and 4 bases, there was a span of 7 bases. The germline gives CDR1 LGHNA, CDR2 YNFKEQ. For the CDR3, the DNA is TGTGCCAGCAGCCAAGACAGGCAAAATCAGCCCCAGCATTTT. Protein: CASSQDRQNQPQHF.

The chain has TRBV7-2 and TRBJ2-7; possibly TRBD2 for D (6 bases). Germline CDR1 is SGHTA and CDR2 is FQGNSA. Trimming took 5 bases from V and 2 from J, leaving 22 bases between them. This CDR3 is 17 amino acids long. CDR3 in amino acids: CASSQFPPRGPTYEQYF. CDR3 DNA: TGTGCCAGCAGCCAATTCCCCCCGCGGGGACCCACCTACGAGCAGTACTTC.

The rearrangement links TRBV6-1 to TRBJ1-5; possibly TRBD1 for D (6 bases). Trimming shortened V by 6 bases and J by 8 bases, and 17 bases separated the two germline ends. The CDR3 spans 14 residues. Germline CDR1 reads MNHNS; CDR2 reads SASEGT. CDR3 sequence (DNA): TGTGCCAGCAGAAGAAACAGGGCTGGAGAGCCCCAGCATTTT. It specifies CASRRNRAGEPQHF.

The gene calls are TRBV11-2 and TRBJ2-1, with D possibly TRBD2 on 6 matching bases. The V gene lost 5 bases and the J gene lost 6 bases, with 17 bases spanning the gap. From germline, CDR1 is SGHAT and CDR2 FQNNGV. CDR3 length: 15 residues. CDR3 sequence: CASSLGTRPSNEQFF. The CDR3 region has the DNA TGTGCCAGCAGCCTTGGGACTCGTCCGAGCAATGAGCAGTTCTTC.

The chain combines TRBV7-2 with TRBJ1-2; D is possibly TRBD1 (6 bases). Germline V lookup: CDR1 SGHTA, CDR2 FQGNSA. The CDR3 has 14 amino acids. The V end was cut by 5 bases, the J end by 3 bases, with 13 bases between. The CDR3: CASSPRDKYYGYTF. The CDR3 DNA sequence: TGTGCCAGCAGCCCCCGGGACAAATACTATGGCTACACCTTC.

The CDR3 DNA is TGTGCCAGCAGCCAAGATCTACAGGGGGGTGGAGATACGCAGTATTTT. Translation gives CASSQDLQGGGDTQYF. This chain connects TRBV14 to TRBJ2-3, with 8 bases that match TRBD1. V gave up 0 bases and J gave up 5 bases; unmatched junction bases: 7. Germline CDR1 SGHDN, CDR2 FVKESK. The CDR3 contains 16 residues.

V usage is TRBV9 and J usage is TRBJ2-1; a weak D match, TRBD2 (5 bases). V was cut by 4 bases and J by 8 bases, with 13 bases left in between. The CDR3 has 13 amino acids. Germline V gives CDR1 SGDLS, CDR2 YYNGEE. This chain's CDR3 is CASSPRGGDEQFF. CDR3 DNA sequence: TGTGCCAGCAGCCCCCGGGGTGGCGATGAGCAGTTCTTC.

This chain uses TRBV11-2 with TRBJ1-2; D is undetermined. This CDR3 region has 19 residues. Germline-derived CDR1 and CDR2 are SGHAT and FQNNGV. With 2 bases removed from V and 8 bases from J, the gap between germline ends came to 30 bases. Here the CDR3 reads CASSLRPRGIHFQSGGYTF. CDR3 sequence (DNA): TGTGCCAGCAGCTTACGCCCCCGCGGAATTCACTTCCAATCGGGAGGCTACACCTTC.

This chain links TRBV27 with TRBJ1-2; maybe TRBD1 (6 bases). Trimming shortened V by 4 bases and J by 5 bases, and 20 bases separated the two germline ends. This CDR3 spans 16 amino acids. CDR1 MNHEY and CDR2 SMNVEV come from the germline V gene (reference sequence). The CDR3 bases are TGTGCCAGCAGTTCGTACCCGTTACAGGGTTGGTATGGCTACACCTTC. Protein sequence: CASSSYPLQGWYGYTF.

This chain uses TRBV28 with TRBJ2-7; no reliable D call. There are 15 residues in the CDR3. Germline-derived CDR1 and CDR2 are MDHEN and SYDVKM. With 5 bases removed from V and 5 bases from J, the gap between germline ends came to 19 bases. The CDR3: CASSPHVRRFDEQYF. CDR3 coding DNA: TGTGCCAGCAGTCCCCACGTGAGAAGATTTGACGAGCAGTACTTC.

V usage is TRBV27 and J usage is TRBJ2-7, with a possible D match to TRBD1 (5 bases). Trimming shortened V by 5 bases and J by 3 bases, and 8 bases separated the two germline ends. The CDR3 contains 12 residues. In germline, CDR1 is MNHEY, CDR2 SMNVEV (reference sequence). CDR3 protein: CASSIRGYEQYF. The DNA for the CDR3 is TGTGCCAGCAGTATAAGGGGCTACGAGCAGTACTTC.

This clone was picked up a small number of times. The rearrangement joins TRBV6-1 to TRBJ1-4; D unresolved. The CDR3 runs to 14 residues. V lost 4 bases to trimming and J lost 2 bases, with 8 bases between them. Germline V lookup: CDR1 MNHNS, CDR2 SASEGT. For the CDR3, the DNA is TGTGCCAGCAGTGCGTTCAGTACTAATGAAAAACTGTTTTTT. This sequence encodes CASSAFSTNEKLFF.

The chain uses TRBV9 and TRBJ1-4; 8 nucleotides align to TRBD1. The J segment lost 7 bases and the V segment lost 4 bases, leaving 9 bases of the junction unmatched. Germline CDR1 SGDLS, CDR2 YYNGEE. The CDR3 loop spans 15 amino acids. This CDR3 reads CASSLKTGEIEKLFF. The DNA of the CDR3 is TGTGCCAGCAGCCTTAAGACAGGGGAGATTGAAAAACTGTTTTTT.

The chain uses TRBV30 and TRBJ1-1, with D uncertain. The CDR3 covers 13 residues. V lost 1 base, J lost 0 bases, and 6 bases lay in between. Per the germline V gene, CDR1 is GTSNPN and CDR2 is SVGIG (reference sequence). CDR3 loop: CAWSAVMNTEAFF. The CDR3 region has the DNA TGTGCCTGGAGTGCAGTGATGAACACTGAAGCTTTCTTT.

J is TRBJ1-2 and V is TRBV4-3; TRBD1 might be the D (6 bases). Looked up from germline, CDR1 is LGHNA and CDR2 is YSLEER. The V and J ends lost 0 bases and 3 bases respectively, with 8 bases between them. The CDR3 is made up of 14 amino acids. The CDR3 loop reads CASSQDNRDYGYTF. Written as DNA, the CDR3 is TGCGCCAGCAGCCAAGACAACAGGGACTATGGCTACACCTTC.

The V and J genes are TRBV30 and TRBJ2-2; 10 bases align to TRBD2. The CDR3 is 19 residues long. V was pared by 4 bases and J by 2 bases, with 16 bases of the junction left unmatched. Germline V CDR1 and CDR2: GTSNPN, SVGIG (reference sequence). The CDR3 loop reads CAWTPRLAGFSFNTGELFF. The DNA for the CDR3 is TGTGCCTGGACCCCTCGACTAGCGGGCTTCTCCTTTAACACCGGGGAGCTGTTTTTT.

The genes are TRBV4-3 and TRBJ2-7, with D perhaps matching TRBD2 (6 bases). CDR1 and CDR2 (germline): LGHNA, YSLEER. The ends were cut back, 1 base at V and 4 bases at J, with 23 bases in the middle. The CDR3 is 18 residues long. The CDR3 is CASSQAPLPGARVYEQYF. The CDR3 coding sequence is TGCGCCAGCAGCCAAGCCCCTCTCCCGGGAGCGAGAGTATACGAGCAGTACTTC.